This paragraph covers one TCR beta chain sequence. Generated by immunoSEQ multiplex PCR, the TCRdb table keeps only in-frame clones and is missing some. In the table there are about 240,000 clones, 83% of which are singletons. The data were obtained in a study of blood T cell repertoires in COVID-19. The CDR3 runs 16 residues. V shed 0 bases and J shed 1 base, with 12 bases lying between them. From germline, CDR1 is LGHDT and CDR2 YNNKEL (reference sequence). This sequence originates from a woman in her forties who had been exposed to COVID-19. The chain employs TRBV3-1 (or the pseudogene TRBV3-2) and TRBJ1-2; D call uncertain. Material for sequencing was PBMCs or T cells enriched from blood (not recorded which). CDR3 amino acids: CASSQDEQTSNYGYTF. The CDR3 DNA sequence: TGTGCCAGCAGCCAAGATGAACAGACAAGTAACTATGGCTACACCTTC.